This passage covers 26 T cell receptor beta chains from one sample sequenced in a study of blood T cells in healthy people across ages. Next came a second PCR, run for about 6 to 12 cycles, which used a sample-barcoded 5' primer along with a J-beta primer mix. TCRdb reprocessed the 5' RACE reads with MiXCR, giving one entry per CDR3 protein. The sample consists of roughly 2 million distinct CDR3 sequences, about 49% of them appearing once. Sequences were obtained from blood. These TCRs come from a middle-aged woman in good health.

This clonotype was recorded a few times. The chain combines TRBV5-1 with TRBJ1-2, with 8 bases identical to TRBD1. From germline, CDR1 is SGHRS and CDR2 YFSETQ. Trimming removed 4 bases from V and 4 bases from J; junction bases left unmatched: 9. This CDR3 is 15 amino acids long. The CDR3 coding sequence is TGCGCCAGCAGCCTGGACGGACAGGGAACCTATGGCTACACCTTC. Its translation: CASSLDGQGTYGYTF.

The chain couples TRBV28 to TRBJ2-5; TRBD1 matches at 7 bases. The CDR3 has 14 amino acids. With 5 bases clipped from V and 2 bases from J, the junction kept 5 bases outside the gene matches. The germline CDR1 and CDR2 sequences are MDHEN and SYDVKM. DNA of the CDR3: TGTGCCAGCAGTCGCTCCAGGGGGCAAGAGACCCAGTACTTC. Encoded protein: CASSRSRGQETQYF.

V gene TRBV5-1 combines with J gene TRBJ2-7; 9 positions agree with TRBD1. The CDR3 extends over 15 amino acids. Germline CDR1 and CDR2: SGHRS and YFSETQ. V shed 5 bases, J shed 4 bases, and the junction held 10 bases outside the gene matches. CDR3 residues: CASSTGTGRLYEQYF. The CDR3 bases are TGCGCCAGCAGTACGGGGACAGGGAGACTATACGAGCAGTACTTC.

This chain uses TRBV12-3 or TRBV12-4 with TRBJ2-4; D is uncertain. Trimming shortened V by 7 bases and J by 0 bases, and 16 bases separated the two germline ends. The CDR3 sequence is 16 residues long. CDR3 sequence (DNA): TGTGCCAGCACCTGGCTGGGGAAGGGAGCCAAAAACATTCAGTACTTC. Its protein is CASTWLGKGAKNIQYF.

In this sample, this clonotype turned up a few times. This rearrangement joins TRBV7-8 to TRBJ2-7, with a possible D match to TRBD2 (6 bases). V was cut by 5 bases and J by 2 bases, with 19 bases left in between. The CDR3 covers 16 residues. The germline V gene encodes CDR1 SGHVS and CDR2 FQNEAQ. CDR3 sequence (DNA): TGTGCCAGCAGCCCCCAGGCATCGGGGGTACCCTACGAGCAGTACTTC. It specifies CASSPQASGVPYEQYF. Combining the CDR3 with reference TRBV7-8 and TRBJ2-7 gives the whole variable domain GAGVSQSPRYKVAKRGQDVALRCDPISGHVSLFWYQQALGQGPEFLTYFQNEAQLDKSGLPSDRFFAERPEGSVSTLKIQRTQQEDSAVYLCASSPQASGVPYEQYFGPGTRLTVT.

The chain is built from TRBV7-9 and TRBJ1-2; TRBD1 matches at 9 bases. The CDR3 covers 15 residues. Per germline, CDR1 SEHNR and CDR2 FQNEAQ (reference sequence). Unmatched junction bases numbered 12, after V lost 5 bases and J lost 8 bases. The CDR3 bases are TGTGCCAGCAGCCGCGAGATCGGGACAGGGAGAGGCTACACCTTC. Protein sequence: CASSREIGTGRGYTF.

The V gene is TRBV10-3, the J gene TRBJ2-3, with D maybe TRBD2 (6 bases). The V end lost 3 bases, the J end lost 7 bases, and 14 bases lay between the germline ends. The CDR3 is 14 amino acids. Germline V gene data show CDR1 as ENHRY and CDR2 as SYGVKD. CDR3 amino acids: CAISDNNAGNTQYF. CDR3 nucleotides: TGTGCCATCAGTGATAATAACGCGGGGAATACGCAGTATTTT.

The rearrangement uses TRBV6-6 and TRBJ2-5, with 7 bases lining up with TRBD1. Looked up from germline, CDR1 is MNHNY and CDR2 is SVGAGI (reference sequence). The V segment lost 10 bases and the J segment 5 bases; nucleotides outside the gene matches: 10. This CDR3 contains 13 residues. In DNA, the CDR3 is TGTGCCACCTCACCACAGGGACAGGAGACCCAGTACTTC. Encoded protein: CATSPQGQETQYF.

The chain combines TRBV19 with TRBJ2-1, with 9 bases lining up with TRBD2. The CDR3 is 17 residues long. After removal of 4 bases from V and 7 bases from J, the junction contained 14 bases not matched to a gene. Germline V CDR1 and CDR2: LNHDA, SQIVND (reference sequence). The CDR3 sequence is CASSSRSSGVGVNEQFF. The CDR3 DNA reads TGTGCCAGTAGTAGCAGGTCTAGCGGGGTCGGTGTAAATGAGCAGTTCTTC.

The chain uses TRBV6-5 and TRBJ1-2; maybe TRBD1 (6 bases). Trimming stripped 7 bases from V and 0 bases from J, with 15 bases between. The CDR3 loop spans 15 amino acids. Germline CDR1 is MNHEY and CDR2 is SVGAGI. CDR3 coding DNA: TGTGCCAGCATCCCAGGGGACGGCGCTAACTATGGCTACACCTTC. It codes for CASIPGDGANYGYTF.

This clonotype came up a few times. V is TRBV27 and J is TRBJ1-6; a weak D match, TRBD1 (6 bases). Germline CDR1 is MNHEY and CDR2 is SMNVEV (reference sequence). The CDR3 loop spans 15 amino acids. Trimming left V 5 bases short and J 10 bases short, with 18 bases between. CDR3 coding DNA: TGTGCCAGCAGTCTTTCGGGGGCGGGGGGCTCACCCCTCCACTTT. Protein: CASSLSGAGGSPLHF.

V and J are TRBV6-6 and TRBJ2-5; 13 bases align to TRBD2. The V and J ends lost 5 bases and 4 bases, in that order; junction bases with no gene match: 4. CDR1 and CDR2 (germline): MNHNY, SVGAGI (reference sequence). This CDR3 contains 15 residues. CDR3 nucleotide sequence: TGTGCCAGCAGTCACGGACTAGCGGGGGTAGAGACCCAGTACTTC. Translating gives CASSHGLAGVETQYF.

This clonotype turned up a few times. This chain links TRBV7-9 with TRBJ1-2, with D hard to call. Germline V gives CDR1 SEHNR, CDR2 FQNEAQ (reference sequence). This CDR3 spans 12 amino acids. Deletions cut 4 bases from V and 4 bases from J, with 7 bases between. The chain's CDR3 is CASSSEVYGYTF. In DNA, the CDR3 is TGTGCCAGCAGCTCGGAGGTCTATGGCTACACCTTC.

This clonotype was seen a few times. This sequence joins TRBV4-3 and TRBJ2-1, with a weak D call TRBD1 (5 bases). V gave up 3 bases and J gave up 4 bases, with 16 bases separating them. This CDR3 contains 16 residues. Looked up from germline, CDR1 is LGHNA and CDR2 is YSLEER. The chain's CDR3 is CASSQLTVGDYNEQFF. The CDR3 nucleotides are TGCGCCAGCAGCCAGCTGACAGTTGGGGATTACAATGAGCAGTTCTTC.

The table lists this clonotype with a few counts. This chain links TRBV21-1 with TRBJ2-4; TRBD1 is the table's D call, not checked against the DNA. TRBV21-1 counts as a pseudogene. This CDR3 has 11 residues. CDR3 region: CASSSRQGGYF. The CDR3 region has the DNA TGTGCCAGCAGCTCTCGACAGGGTGGGTACTTC.

As regards this clonotype: One junction end does not reproduce the germline sequence, and a read error may be involved. V gene TRBV4-1 combines with J gene TRBJ2-6; 9 bases agree with TRBD2. The CDR3 length is 20 residues. Germline V gene sequence: CDR1 MGHRA, CDR2 YSYEKL. CDR3 loop: CASSQDGLAGSYSGANALTF. Written as DNA, the CDR3 is TGCGCCAGCAGCCAAGATGGGCTAGCGGGATCGTACTCTGGGGCCAACGCCCTGACTTTC.

J is TRBJ1-2 and V is TRBV6-5; D remains ambiguous. V lost 5 bases, J lost 4 bases, and 17 bases lay in between. The CDR3 is 15 amino acids. Germline CDR1 is MNHEY and CDR2 is SVGAGI. The CDR3 loop reads CASSPSGSMFYGYTF. As DNA, the CDR3 is TGTGCCAGCAGTCCAAGTGGCAGCATGTTCTATGGCTACACCTTC.

The rearrangement uses TRBV19 and TRBJ1-5; D is uncertain. The CDR3 is made up of 13 amino acids. Germline CDR1 reads LNHDA; CDR2 reads SQIVND (reference sequence). V lost 7 bases and J lost 3, with 10 bases in between. The chain's CDR3 is CASTRTVNQPQHF. DNA for the CDR3: TGTGCCAGTACCCGGACGGTCAATCAGCCCCAGCATTTT.

In this sample, this clonotype turned up a few times. The J gene is TRBJ2-4, the V gene TRBV9, with 8 bases fitting TRBD1. The CDR3 totals 16 residues. Germline lookup yields CDR1 SGDLS and CDR2 YYNGEE. V dropped 0 bases and J dropped 3; count of bases not matched to a gene: 5. The CDR3 bases are TGTGCCAGCAGCGTAGCTACAGGGGGTGGCAAAAACATTCAGTACTTC. Translated: CASSVATGGGKNIQYF.

This clonotype was detected a few times. V usage is TRBV20-1 and J usage is TRBJ2-5; 11 bases are a match to TRBD2. TRBJ2-7 matches the DNA end more closely, so the J call is doubtful. The CDR3 spans 14 residues. Germline assignment: CDR1 DFQATT and CDR2 SNEGSKA (reference sequence). CDR3 DNA: TGCAGTGCTAGTAGCGGGGGGGCCGTCTACGAGCAGTACTTC. It is translated as CSASSGGAVYEQYF.

The chain employs TRBV4-2 and TRBJ1-1; unclear D gene. Germline-derived CDR1 and CDR2 are LGHNA and YNFKEQ. Between the trimmed V and J ends, which lost 3 bases and 1 base, there was a span of 15 bases. This CDR3 is built from 16 residues. The CDR3 spells CASSHHTGPGNTEAFF. For the CDR3, the DNA is TGTGCCAGCAGCCACCATACCGGACCGGGGAACACTGAAGCTTTCTTT.

This clonotype was observed a few times. The V and J genes are TRBV18 and TRBJ2-7, with D hard to call. Per germline, CDR1 KGHSH and CDR2 LQKENI. The CDR3 has 13 residues. V lost 6 bases, J lost 3 bases, and 12 bases lay in between. In DNA, the CDR3 is TGTGCCAGCTCCTACGGGCCCAACTACGAGCAGTACTTC. Protein: CASSYGPNYEQYF.

This clonotype was counted between two and nine times. CDR3 in amino acids: CASSSATGTSGGQETQYF. CDR3 bases: TGTGCCAGCAGTTCCGCAACCGGGACTAGCGGGGGCCAAGAGACCCAGTACTTC. The J gene is TRBJ2-5, the V gene TRBV28; TRBD2 matches 14 bases. Looked up from germline, CDR1 is MDHEN and CDR2 is SYDVKM. This CDR3 has 18 residues. The junction had 8 bases not matched to a gene; V was cut back by 4 bases and J by 1 base.

The chain joins TRBV5-1 to TRBJ2-7; TRBD2 matches 8 bases. Germline-derived CDR1 and CDR2 are SGHRS and YFSETQ. CDR3 length equals 15 residues. V lost 3 bases, J lost 3 bases, and 8 bases stayed unmatched. This CDR3 reads CASSSVAGGGYEQYF. The CDR3 coding sequence is TGCGCCAGCAGCTCTGTGGCGGGGGGTGGCTACGAGCAGTACTTC.

The chain recombines TRBV20-1 with TRBJ2-3; 11 bases line up with TRBD2. The CDR3 runs 16 residues. V was clipped by 6 bases and J by 0 bases; unmatched bases: 8. CDR1 DFQATT and CDR2 SNEGSKA come from the germline V gene (reference sequence). The CDR3 sequence is CSAPLAGAGSTDTQYF. The DNA for the CDR3 is TGCAGTGCGCCACTAGCGGGAGCGGGAAGCACAGATACGCAGTATTTT.

As concerns this clonotype: Since a much larger clone is just one base distant, this may be a read error. This chain uses TRBV7-2 with TRBJ2-5; D may correspond to TRBD1 or TRBD2 (6 bases each). The tail of the sequence fits TRBJ2-7 better, so the J call may be wrong. Germline values: CDR1 SGHTA, CDR2 FQGNSA. The CDR3 covers 15 residues. CDR3 sequence: CASSLGGTRSDEQYF. In DNA form, the CDR3 reads TGTGCCAGCAGCCTCGGCGGGACACGCTCCGACGAGCAGTACTTC.